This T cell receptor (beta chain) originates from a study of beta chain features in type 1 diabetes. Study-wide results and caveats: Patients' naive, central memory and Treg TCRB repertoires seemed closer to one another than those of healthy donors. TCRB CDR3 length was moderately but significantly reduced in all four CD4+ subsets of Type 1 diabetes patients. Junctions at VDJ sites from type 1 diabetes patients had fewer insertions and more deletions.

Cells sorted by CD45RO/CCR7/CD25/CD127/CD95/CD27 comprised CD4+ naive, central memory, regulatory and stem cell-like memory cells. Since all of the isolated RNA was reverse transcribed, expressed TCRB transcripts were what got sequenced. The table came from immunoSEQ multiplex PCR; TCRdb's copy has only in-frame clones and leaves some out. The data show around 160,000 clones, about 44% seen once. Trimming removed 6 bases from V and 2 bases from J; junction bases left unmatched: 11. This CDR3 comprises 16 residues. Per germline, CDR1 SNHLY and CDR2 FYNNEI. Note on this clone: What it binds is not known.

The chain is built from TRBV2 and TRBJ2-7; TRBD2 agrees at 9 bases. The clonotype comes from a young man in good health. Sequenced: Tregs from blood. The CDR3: CASSVSGGTATYEQYF. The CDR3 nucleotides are TGTGCCAGCAGCGTAAGCGGGGGGACAGCTACCTACGAGCAGTACTTC.